A selection of T cell receptor beta chains follows, all from one sample in a study of blood T cell repertoires in COVID-19. The assay was immunoSEQ multiplex PCR, and TCRdb's table has in-frame clones only and misses some. The table has some 74,000 clones, approximately 90% seen once. Material for sequencing was peripheral blood. The receptors here all came from a woman at least 80 years old with acute or convalescent COVID-19. The CDR3 runs from the conserved cysteine through the conserved F or W. D genes are given only for firm matches.

TRBV19	TRBJ2-3	-	TGTGCCAGTAGTATAAACCTAAGCACAGATACGCAGTATTTT	CASSINLSTDTQYF
TRBV7-6	TRBJ1-1	-	TGTGCCAGCAGCCTCGGTGAGGGCACTGAAGCTTTCTTT	CASSLGEGTEAFF
TRBV7-2	TRBJ2-1	-	TGTGCCAGCAGCTCACTAGCAAGGTCCTACAATGAGCAGTTCTTC	CASSSLARSYNEQFF
TRBV19	TRBJ1-1	-	TGTGCCAGTAGTACTGGCATCAACACTGAAGCTTTCTTT	CASSTGINTEAFF
TRBV11-1	TRBJ1-2	-	TGTGCCAGCAGCTTTCAGGGATATGGCTACACCTTC	CASSFQGYGYTF
TRBV7-9	TRBJ2-6	-	TGTGCCAGCATCCCCGAAGGGGGTTTCGAGTCTGGGGCCAACGTCCTGACTTTC	CASIPEGGFESGANVLTF
TRBV6-4	TRBJ2-3	TRBD1	TGTGCCAGCAGTGGACAGGGTGGAACAGATACGCAGTATTTT	CASSGQGGTDTQYF
TRBV3-1/TRBV3-2	TRBJ1-2	-	TGTGCCAGCAGCCAAATGACAGCCTCTCTAGGCTACACCTTC	CASSQMTASLGYTF
TRBV7-6	TRBJ1-3	TRBD1	TGTGCCAGCAGCTCTCGACAGGGATCTGGAAACACCATATATTTT	CASSSRQGSGNTIYF
TRBV29-1	TRBJ1-1	-	TGCAGCGTTGAGTCCGGGTTCAACACTGAAGCTTTCTTT	CSVESGFNTEAFF